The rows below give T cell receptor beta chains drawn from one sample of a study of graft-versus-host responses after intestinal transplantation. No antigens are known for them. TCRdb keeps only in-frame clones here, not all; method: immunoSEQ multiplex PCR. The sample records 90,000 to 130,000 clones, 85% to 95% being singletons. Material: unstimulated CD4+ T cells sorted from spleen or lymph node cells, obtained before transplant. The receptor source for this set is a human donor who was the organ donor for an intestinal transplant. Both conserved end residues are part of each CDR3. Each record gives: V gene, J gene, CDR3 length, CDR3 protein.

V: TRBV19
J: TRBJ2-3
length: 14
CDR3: CASSIRQSTDTQYF

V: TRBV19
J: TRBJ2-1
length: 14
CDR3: CASSLQGAHNEQFF

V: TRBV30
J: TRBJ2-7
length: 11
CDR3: CAWSLNNEQYF

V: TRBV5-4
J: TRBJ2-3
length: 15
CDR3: CASSPEGRGGDTQYF

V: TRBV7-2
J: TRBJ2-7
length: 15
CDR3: CASSSQPGQGYEQYF

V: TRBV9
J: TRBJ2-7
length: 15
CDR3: CASSPAAGSSYEQYF

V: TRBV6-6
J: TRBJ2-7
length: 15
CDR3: CASSYVPGGAYEQYF

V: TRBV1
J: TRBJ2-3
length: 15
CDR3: CTSCTRRTSTDTQYF

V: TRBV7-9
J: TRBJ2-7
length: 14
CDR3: CASSLDLGSYEQYF

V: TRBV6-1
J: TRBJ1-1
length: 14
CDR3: CASSDRGGNTEAFF

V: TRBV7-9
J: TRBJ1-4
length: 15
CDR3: CASSLVLSGVEKLFF

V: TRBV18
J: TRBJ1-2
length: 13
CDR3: CASSPQQGGGYTF

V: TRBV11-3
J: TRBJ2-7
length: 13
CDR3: CASSLRDSYEQYF

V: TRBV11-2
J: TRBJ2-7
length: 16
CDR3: CASSQKLEGHAYEQYF

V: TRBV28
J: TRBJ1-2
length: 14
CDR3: CASSTPAGSYGYTF

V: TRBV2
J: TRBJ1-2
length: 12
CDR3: CASRPSTNGYTF

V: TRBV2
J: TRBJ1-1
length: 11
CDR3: CASTGETEAFF

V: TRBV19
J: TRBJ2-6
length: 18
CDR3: CASSIIPALSSGANVLTF

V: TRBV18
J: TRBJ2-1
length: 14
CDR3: CASSPVQAYNEQFF

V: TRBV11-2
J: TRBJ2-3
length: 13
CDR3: CASSPEVAGTQYF

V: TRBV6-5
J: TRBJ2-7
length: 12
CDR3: CASRGQLVEQYF

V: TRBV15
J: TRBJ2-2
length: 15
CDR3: CATSRDGGIGGELFF

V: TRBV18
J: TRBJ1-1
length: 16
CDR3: CASSIDLDRRNTEAFF

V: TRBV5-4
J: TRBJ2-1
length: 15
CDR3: CASSLALSSYNEQFF

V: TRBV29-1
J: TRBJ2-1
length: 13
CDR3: CSVVVANDNEQFF

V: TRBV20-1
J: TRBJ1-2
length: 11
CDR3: CSARQGHGYTF

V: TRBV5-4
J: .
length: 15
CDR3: CASSLGSGGLYEQYF

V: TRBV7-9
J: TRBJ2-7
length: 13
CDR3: CASSLTGAYEQYF

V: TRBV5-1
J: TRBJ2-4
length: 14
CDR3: CASSLGTSGMIQYF

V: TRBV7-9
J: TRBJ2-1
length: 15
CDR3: CASSLSGTDYNEQFF

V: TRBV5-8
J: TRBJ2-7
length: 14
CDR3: CASSLRLTPYEQYF

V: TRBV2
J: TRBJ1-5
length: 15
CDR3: CASSRDRGGNQPQHF

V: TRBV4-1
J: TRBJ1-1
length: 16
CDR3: CASSRLRTGMNTEAFF

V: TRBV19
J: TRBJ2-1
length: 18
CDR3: CASSMWGWGPQPPNEQFF

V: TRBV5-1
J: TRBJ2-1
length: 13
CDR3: CASSLGQGNEQFF